The present T cell receptor (beta chain) was sequenced within a study of cytomegalovirus exposure and HLA in healthy donors. Trimming removed 0 bases from V and 3 bases from J; junction bases left unmatched: 7. The length of the CDR3 is 17 residues. The V gene's germline CDR1 is ENHRY and CDR2 SYGVKD. The primer mix had 60 Vbeta and 13 Jbeta primers. Using immunoSEQ multiplex PCR, the repertoire was profiled, and TCRdb retains in-frame clones only, with some absent. Found here are about 200,000 clones; the top ten clones hold about 1.1%. Note on this clone: No antigen is known for it.

Findings and caveats of the study: From TCR beta sequences, most subjects' HLA-A and HLA-B alleles were reportedly predicted accurately. Some 150 TCR beta chains were listed as cytomegalovirus-associated. It was in a later analysis that TCR association rates were seen to vary by HLA locus, highest for DRB1 and lowest for HLA-C. As immune exposure information, only CMV serostatus was available.

What was sequenced was PBMCs. This TCR came from a girl under 10 years old in good health and CMV-seropositive. This chain connects TRBV10-3 to TRBJ2-3; the match to TRBD2 covers 9 bases. CDR3 amino acids: CAISESLAGEVTDTQYF. The CDR3 DNA reads as TGTGCCATCAGTGAGTCTTTAGCGGGAGAAGTTACAGATACGCAGTATTTT.